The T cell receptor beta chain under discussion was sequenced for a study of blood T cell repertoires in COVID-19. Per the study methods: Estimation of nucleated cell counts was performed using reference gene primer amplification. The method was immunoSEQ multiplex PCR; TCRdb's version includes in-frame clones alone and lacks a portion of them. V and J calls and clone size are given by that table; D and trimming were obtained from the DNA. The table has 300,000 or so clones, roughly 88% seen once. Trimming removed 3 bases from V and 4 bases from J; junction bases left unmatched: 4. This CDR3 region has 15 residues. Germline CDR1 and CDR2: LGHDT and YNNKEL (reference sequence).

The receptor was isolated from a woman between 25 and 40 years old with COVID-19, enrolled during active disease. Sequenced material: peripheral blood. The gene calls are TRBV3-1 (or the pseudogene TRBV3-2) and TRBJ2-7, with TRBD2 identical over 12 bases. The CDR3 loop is CASSHGLAGRYEQYF. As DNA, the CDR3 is TGTGCCAGCAGCCACGGACTAGCGGGACGATACGAGCAGTACTTC.